This T cell receptor beta chain appears in the sequencing data of a study of siplizumab effects on memory and regulatory T cells (dated by TCRdb to between 2017 and 2020). Context from the whole study: The effect of the anti-CD2 antibody siplizumab on alloreactive T-cell subsets was examined in allogeneic mixed lymphocyte reactions constructed from human PBMCs. What the authors observed across the whole study: Compared with memory T cells, unstimulated naive T cells appeared more diverse, and naive cells seemed to make a substantial contribution to the alloresponse. Because sequences below about 10^-5 frequency were poorly captured, only a minor fraction of alloreactive clones could be mapped to unstimulated subsets. The cumulative frequency of alloreactive sequences traceable to unstimulated CD4+ memory T cells was significantly reduced by siplizumab. About 75-95% of proliferating CD4+ or CD8+ clones could not be given a naive or memory phenotype. The suppressive function of proliferating Tregs from siplizumab cultures was not functionally confirmed. In reactions with siplizumab, an average of approximately 69% of mappable alloreactive CD4+ clones were Treg-derived, compared with 25% to 30% in control reactions.

The library was made by the immunoSEQ multiplex PCR assay. Approximately 100,000 TCR templates per sample were assayed on the deep sequencing platform. Genomic DNA extracted from sorted T cells was used for TCRbeta CDR3 sequencing. The study's processing was this. The R programming language was used for clonal analysis of TCRbeta CDR3 data. Alloreactive CD4+ and CD8+ clones were identified by comparing unstimulated samples to CFSE-low samples taken after the reaction. Alloreactive CD4+ clones were assigned to regulatory or non-regulatory origin by matching sequences to sorted unstimulated Treg and non-Treg repertoires. The source is immuneACCESS, and TCRdb retained only in-frame sequences with V and J called. Part of the clones is not carried over; for the studies checked, unresolved V genes explain less than half of this, and the remainder is unexplained. V, J and clone size derive from that table, while D and trimming were established from the DNA sequence. Within this sample are tens of thousands of clones, with 80% to 95% of them counted one time only. 5% to 7% of the sample is in the top ten clones.

As encoded in the germline V gene, CDR1 is MRHNA while CDR2 is SNTAGT. Spanning cysteine to phenylalanine, the CDR3 consists of 13 amino acids. The CDR3 DNA has 39 bases and is translated from base 1. Unmatched junction bases come to 1, with V trimmed by 6 bases and J by 1 base. A remark on this clone: Its antigen is currently not known. Base quality data are lacking; no much larger clone is found one base away.

Sorted unstimulated T cells, along with proliferating T cells recovered from mixed lymphocyte reactions, underwent TCRbeta CDR3 sequencing. Fresh whole blood from fewer than 11 HLA-typed healthy donors was used as the source from which PBMCs were isolated. The sequence came from a human donor in good health. Sequencing used CD8+ T cells sorted from blood. The chain uses TRBV6-4 and TRBJ1-1, with 8 central nucleotides matching TRBD1. The bases are TGTGCCAGCAGGGGGACAGGGAACACTGAAGCTTTCTTT. Its protein is CASRGTGNTEAFF.